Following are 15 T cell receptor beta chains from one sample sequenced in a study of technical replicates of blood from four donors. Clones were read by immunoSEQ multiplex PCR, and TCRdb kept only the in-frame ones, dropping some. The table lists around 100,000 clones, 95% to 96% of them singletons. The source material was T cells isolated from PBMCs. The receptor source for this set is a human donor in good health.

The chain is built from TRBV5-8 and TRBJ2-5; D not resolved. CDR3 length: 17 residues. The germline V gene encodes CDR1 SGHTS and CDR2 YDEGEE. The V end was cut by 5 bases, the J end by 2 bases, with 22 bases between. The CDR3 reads CASSSGIGSLVQETQYF. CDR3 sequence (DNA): TGTGCCAGCAGTTCTGGTATTGGCTCCCTGGTACAAGAGACCCAGTACTTC.

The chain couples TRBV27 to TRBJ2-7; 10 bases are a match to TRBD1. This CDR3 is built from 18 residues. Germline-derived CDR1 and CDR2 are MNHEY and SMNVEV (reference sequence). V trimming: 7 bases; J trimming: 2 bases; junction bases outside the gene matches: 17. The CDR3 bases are TGTGCCAGCACTCCCGGGACAGGGGAACTAGCGCCCACCTACGAGCAGTACTTC. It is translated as CASTPGTGELAPTYEQYF.

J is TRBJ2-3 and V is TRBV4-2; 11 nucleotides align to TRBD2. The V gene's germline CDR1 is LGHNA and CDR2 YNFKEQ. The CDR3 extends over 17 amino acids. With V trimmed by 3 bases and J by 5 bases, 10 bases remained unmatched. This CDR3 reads CASSHPQLAGVQDTQYF. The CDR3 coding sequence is TGTGCCAGCAGCCATCCACAACTAGCGGGAGTTCAAGATACGCAGTATTTT.

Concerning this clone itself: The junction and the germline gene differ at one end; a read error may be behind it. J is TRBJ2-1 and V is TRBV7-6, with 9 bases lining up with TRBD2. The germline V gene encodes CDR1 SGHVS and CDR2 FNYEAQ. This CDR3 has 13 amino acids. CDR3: CASSLAGDGEQFF. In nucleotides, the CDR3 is TGTGCCAGCAGTTTAGCGGGAGACGGTGAGCAGTTCTTC.

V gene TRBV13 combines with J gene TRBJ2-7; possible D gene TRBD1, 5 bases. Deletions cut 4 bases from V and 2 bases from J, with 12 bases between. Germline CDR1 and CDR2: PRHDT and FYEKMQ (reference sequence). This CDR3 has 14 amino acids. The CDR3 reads CASSSTQAAYEQYF. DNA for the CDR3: TGTGCCAGCAGCTCAACACAGGCTGCCTACGAGCAGTACTTC.

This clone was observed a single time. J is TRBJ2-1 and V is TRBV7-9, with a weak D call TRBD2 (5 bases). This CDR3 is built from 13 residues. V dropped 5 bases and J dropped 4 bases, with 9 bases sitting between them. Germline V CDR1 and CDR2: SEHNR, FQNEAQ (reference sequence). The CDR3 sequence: CASSGGLYNEQFF. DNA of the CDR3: TGTGCCAGCAGCGGAGGACTTTACAATGAGCAGTTCTTC.

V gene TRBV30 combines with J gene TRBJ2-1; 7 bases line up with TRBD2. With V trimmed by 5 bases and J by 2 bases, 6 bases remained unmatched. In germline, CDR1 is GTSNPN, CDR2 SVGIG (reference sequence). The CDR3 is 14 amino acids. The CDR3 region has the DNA TGTGCCTGGGGGGCGGGAGCCGCCTACAATGAGCAGTTCTTC. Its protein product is CAWGAGAAYNEQFF.

Written as DNA, the CDR3 is TGTGCCAGCAGCAAGGAGGGGGCGTACAATGAGCAGTTCTTC. Protein sequence: CASSKEGAYNEQFF. The V call is TRBV5-5, the J call TRBJ2-1; possibly TRBD1 for D (7 bases). Trimming removed 4 bases from V and 4 bases from J, with 12 bases in between. The CDR3 spans 14 residues. Per germline, CDR1 SGHKS and CDR2 YYEKEE (reference sequence).

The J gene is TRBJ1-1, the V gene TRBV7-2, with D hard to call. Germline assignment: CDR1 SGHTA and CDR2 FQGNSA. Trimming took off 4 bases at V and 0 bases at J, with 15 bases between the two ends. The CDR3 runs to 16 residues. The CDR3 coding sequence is TGTGCCAGCAGCTCTTTTTCGTTGCGGGTGAACACTGAAGCTTTCTTT. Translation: CASSSFSLRVNTEAFF.

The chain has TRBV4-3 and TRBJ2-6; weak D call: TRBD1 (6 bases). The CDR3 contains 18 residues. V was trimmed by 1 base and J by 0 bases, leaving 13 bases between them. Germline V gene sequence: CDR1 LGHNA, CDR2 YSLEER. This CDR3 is CASSQVLQGLSGANVLTF. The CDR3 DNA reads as TGCGCCAGCAGCCAAGTGCTCCAGGGGCTCTCTGGGGCCAACGTCCTGACTTTC.

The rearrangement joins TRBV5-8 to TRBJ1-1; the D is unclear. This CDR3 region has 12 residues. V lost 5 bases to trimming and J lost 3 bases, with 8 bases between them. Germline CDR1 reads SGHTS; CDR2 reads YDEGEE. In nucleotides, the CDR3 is TGTGCCAGCAGGAGACATGACACTGAAGCTTTCTTT. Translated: CASRRHDTEAFF.

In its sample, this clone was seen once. Here the CDR3 DNA reads TGTGCCAGCAGCTTGAGGGGGGGTGAAAAACTGTTTTTT. It translates to CASSLRGGEKLFF. V is TRBV5-4 and J is TRBJ1-4; D might be TRBD1 (6 bases). Germline V gives CDR1 SGHNT, CDR2 YYREEE (reference sequence). V lost 1 base to trimming and J lost 7 bases, with 8 bases between them. This CDR3 is built from 13 residues.

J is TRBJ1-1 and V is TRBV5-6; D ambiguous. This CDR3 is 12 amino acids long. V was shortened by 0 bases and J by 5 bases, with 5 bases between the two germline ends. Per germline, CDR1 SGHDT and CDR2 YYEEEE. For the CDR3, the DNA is TGTGCCAGCAGCTTGGCCAGTACTGAAGCTTTCTTT. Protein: CASSLASTEAFF.

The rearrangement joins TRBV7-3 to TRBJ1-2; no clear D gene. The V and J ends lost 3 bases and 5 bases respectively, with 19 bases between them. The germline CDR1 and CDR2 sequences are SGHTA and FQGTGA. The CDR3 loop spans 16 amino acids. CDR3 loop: CASSFLLEGQAYGYTF. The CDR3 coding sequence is TGTGCCAGCAGCTTTCTGCTGGAGGGTCAAGCTTATGGCTACACCTTC.

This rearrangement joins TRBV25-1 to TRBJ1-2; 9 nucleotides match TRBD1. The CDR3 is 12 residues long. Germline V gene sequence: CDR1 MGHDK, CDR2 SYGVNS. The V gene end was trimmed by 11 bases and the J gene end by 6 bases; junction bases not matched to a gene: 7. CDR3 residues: CASYRGLDGYTF. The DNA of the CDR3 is TGTGCCTCCTACAGGGGGCTCGATGGCTACACCTTC.